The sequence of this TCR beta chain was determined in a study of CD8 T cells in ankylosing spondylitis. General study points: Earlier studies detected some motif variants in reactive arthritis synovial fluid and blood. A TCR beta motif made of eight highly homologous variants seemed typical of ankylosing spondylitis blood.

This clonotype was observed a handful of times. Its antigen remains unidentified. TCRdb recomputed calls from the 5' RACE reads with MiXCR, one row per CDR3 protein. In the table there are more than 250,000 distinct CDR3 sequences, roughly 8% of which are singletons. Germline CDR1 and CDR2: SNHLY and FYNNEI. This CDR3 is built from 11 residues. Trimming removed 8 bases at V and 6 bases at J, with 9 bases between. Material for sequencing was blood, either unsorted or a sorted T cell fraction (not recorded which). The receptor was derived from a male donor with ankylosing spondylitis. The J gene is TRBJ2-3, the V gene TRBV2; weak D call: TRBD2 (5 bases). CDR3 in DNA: TGTGCCAGCCGAATAGCGGATACGCAGTATTTT. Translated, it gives CASRIADTQYF.